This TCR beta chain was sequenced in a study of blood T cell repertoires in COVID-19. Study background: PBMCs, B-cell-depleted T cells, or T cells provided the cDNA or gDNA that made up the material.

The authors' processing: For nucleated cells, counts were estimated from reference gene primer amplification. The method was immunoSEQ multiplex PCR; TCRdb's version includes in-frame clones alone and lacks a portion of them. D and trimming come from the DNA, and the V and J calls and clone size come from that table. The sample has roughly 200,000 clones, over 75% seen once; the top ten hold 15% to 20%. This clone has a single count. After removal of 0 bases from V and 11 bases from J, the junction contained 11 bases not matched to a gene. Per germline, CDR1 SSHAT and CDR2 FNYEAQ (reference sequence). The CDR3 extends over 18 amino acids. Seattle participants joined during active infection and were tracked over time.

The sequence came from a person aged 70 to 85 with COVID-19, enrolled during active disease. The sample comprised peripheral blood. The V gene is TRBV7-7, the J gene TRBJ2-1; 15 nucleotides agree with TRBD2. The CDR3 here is CASSLAIPGTSGGSQQFF. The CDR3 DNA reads TGTGCCAGCAGCTTAGCGATCCCCGGGACTAGCGGGGGGAGCCAGCAGTTCTTC.